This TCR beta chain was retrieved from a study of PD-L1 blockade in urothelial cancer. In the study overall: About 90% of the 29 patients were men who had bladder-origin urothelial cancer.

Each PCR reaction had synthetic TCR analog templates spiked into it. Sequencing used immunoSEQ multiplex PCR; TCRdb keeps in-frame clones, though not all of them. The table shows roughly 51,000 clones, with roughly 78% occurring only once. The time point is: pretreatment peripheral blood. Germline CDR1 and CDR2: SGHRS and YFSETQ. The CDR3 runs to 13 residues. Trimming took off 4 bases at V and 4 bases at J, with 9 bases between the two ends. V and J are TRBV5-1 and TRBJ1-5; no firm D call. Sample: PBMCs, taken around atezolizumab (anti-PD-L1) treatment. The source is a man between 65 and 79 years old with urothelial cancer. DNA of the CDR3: TGCGCCAGCAGCCTGGACGGGAATCAGCCCCAGCATTTT. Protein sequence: CASSLDGNQPQHF.